These T cell receptor beta chains were read from a single sample in a study of control samples from healthy donors and cancer patients. This table comes from immunoSEQ multiplex PCR, and its TCRdb copy is limited to in-frame clones, with some not included. The repertoire includes about 120,000 clones, approximately 91% of them detected once, and 7.8% sits in the top ten. What was sequenced was blood. The receptor set was obtained from a woman between 18 and 30 years old in good health. CDR3s include the opening cysteine and the closing phenylalanine or tryptophan. D genes are given only for firm matches. A row's size may be missing; if present it is once, few, many or a size class.

V	J	D	size	CDR3	DNA
TRBV5-4	TRBJ2-7	NA	NA	CASSLVPGEQYF	TGTGCCAGCAGCTTGGTACCAGGCGAGCAGTACTTC
TRBV19	TRBJ2-3	NA	NA	CASSIAGWGDPYTDTQYF	TGTGCCAGTAGTATAGCGGGTTGGGGAGATCCCTACACAGATACGCAGTATTTT
TRBV7-2	TRBJ2-1	NA	NA	CASSHAVGEQFF	TGTGCCAGCAGCCACGCGGTCGGTGAGCAGTTCTTC
TRBV2	TRBJ2-7	TRBD1	NA	CASSSTGTGYEQYF	TGTGCCAGCAGTTCAACCGGGACAGGGTACGAGCAGTACTTC
TRBV5-1	TRBJ2-1	TRBD2	NA	CASSFTGTIYGEQFF	TGCGCCAGCAGCTTCACCGGGACTATTTACGGTGAGCAGTTCTTC
TRBV5-1	TRBJ2-7	TRBD1	NA	CASSRDRGYEQYF	TGCGCCAGCAGTCGCGACAGGGGATACGAGCAGTACTTC
TRBV5-8	TRBJ1-4	NA	NA	CASSLDGNEKLFF	TGTGCCAGCAGCTTGGACGGAAATGAAAAACTGTTTTTT
TRBV7-8	TRBJ2-1	NA	NA	CASSFGGGTAYNEQFF	TGTGCCAGCAGCTTCGGCGGGGGGACAGCTTACAATGAGCAGTTCTTC
TRBV3-1/TRBV3-2	TRBJ1-2	NA	once	CASSLYTGPNKYGYTF	TGTGCCAGCAGCCTATACACAGGCCCTAATAAATATGGCTACACCTTC
TRBV30	TRBJ2-1	NA	NA	CAWGDQNEQFF	TGTGCCTGGGGAGATCAGAATGAGCAGTTCTTC
TRBV25-1	TRBJ2-7	NA	NA	CASSEWGDGPYEQYF	TGTGCCAGCAGTGAATGGGGGGATGGGCCCTACGAGCAGTACTTC
TRBV9	TRBJ2-5	NA	NA	CASSVGPTGETQYF	TGTGCCAGCAGCGTAGGCCCGACGGGAGAGACCCAGTACTTC
TRBV6-2/TRBV6-3	TRBJ1-2	TRBD1	NA	CASSYSWTGVRGDYGYTF	TGTGCCAGCAGTTACTCTTGGACAGGCGTTCGGGGGGACTATGGCTACACCTTC
TRBV5-1	TRBJ2-5	NA	NA	CASSAGWAQETQYF	TGCGCCAGCAGCGCCGGGTGGGCCCAAGAGACCCAGTACTTC
TRBV28	TRBJ1-2	NA	NA	CASSNREYGYTF	TGTGCCAGCAGTAACAGGGAATATGGCTACACCTTC
TRBV30	TRBJ1-6	NA	NA	CAWSPGQPPPLHF	TGTGCCTGGAGTCCAGGACAGCCTCCACCCCTCCACTTT
TRBV5-1	TRBJ2-3	TRBD2	NA	CASSPRGTSGFLGATDTQYF	TGCGCCAGCAGCCCGCGGGGAACTAGCGGATTCCTGGGGGCGACAGATACGCAGTATTTT
TRBV28	TRBJ1-2	NA	NA	CASSEGSSGYTF	TGTGCCAGCAGCGAGGGCTCTAGTGGCTACACCTTC
TRBV14	TRBJ2-3	TRBD2	NA	CASSQETSGNTDTQYF	TGTGCCAGCAGCCAAGAAACTAGCGGGAACACAGATACGCAGTATTTT
TRBV6-2/TRBV6-3	TRBJ2-7	NA	few	CASSYSSLKRAGIEQYF	TGTGCCAGCAGTTACTCAAGTTTAAAGCGGGCAGGTATCGAGCAGTACTTC
TRBV30	TRBJ1-1	NA	NA	CAWSVRRPRVAEAFF	TGTGCCTGGAGTGTACGGAGGCCCAGGGTGGCTGAAGCTTTCTTT
TRBV19	TRBJ1-4	NA	NA	CASSVQDSLLATNEKLFF	TGTGCCAGTAGTGTACAGGACTCCCTACTTGCAACTAATGAAAAACTGTTTTTT
TRBV7-3	TRBJ2-1	NA	few	CASSLMAGPNDEQFF	TGTGCCAGCAGCTTAATGGCAGGACCGAACGATGAGCAGTTCTTC
TRBV5-4	TRBJ2-2	NA	NA	CASSLGGPGELFF	TGTGCCAGCAGCTTGGGAGGGCCCGGGGAGCTGTTTTTT
TRBV6-6	TRBJ1-3	NA	NA	CASSYGHREYGNTIYF	TGTGCCAGCAGTTATGGACACAGGGAATATGGAAACACCATATATTTT
TRBV29-1	TRBJ2-1	TRBD1	NA	CSVRPGTGLNEQFF	TGCAGCGTTCGCCCCGGGACAGGGCTAAATGAGCAGTTCTTC
TRBV7-8	TRBJ1-1	NA	once	CASSLAPEGTEAFF	TGTGCCAGCAGCTTAGCACCAGAGGGGACTGAAGCTTTCTTT
TRBV20-1	TRBJ1-1	TRBD1	NA	CSARQGAGAFF	TGCAGTGCTAGACAGGGGGCGGGGGCTTTCTTT
TRBV24-1	TRBJ2-3	TRBD2	NA	CATSDFGTSGRASSTDTQYF	TGTGCCACCAGTGATTTCGGGACTAGCGGGAGAGCCAGTAGCACAGATACGCAGTATTTT
TRBV3-1/TRBV3-2	TRBJ2-2	NA	once	CASSQGGSLFSKGGELFF	TGTGCCAGCAGCCAAGGGGGTAGCCTGTTCTCTAAGGGCGGGGAGCTGTTTTTT
TRBV19	TRBJ2-7	NA	once	CASSKPGHFYEQYF	TGTGCCAGTAGTAAGCCGGGACACTTCTACGAGCAGTACTTC
TRBV7-2	TRBJ2-1	NA	NA	CASRVGSNEQFF	TGTGCCAGCCGAGTAGGGAGCAATGAGCAGTTCTTC
TRBV20-1	TRBJ2-7	NA	few	CSASEVWYEQYF	TGCAGTGCTAGTGAGGTGTGGTACGAGCAGTACTTC
TRBV7-9	TRBJ1-2	TRBD1	once	CASSIHHRGTNYGYTF	TGTGCCAGCAGTATCCATCACAGGGGAACTAACTATGGCTACACCTTC
TRBV6-6	TRBJ1-2	TRBD1	NA	CASSPIPSADRGKSYGYTF	TGTGCCAGCAGTCCGATACCCAGTGCGGACAGGGGAAAAAGCTATGGCTACACCTTC
TRBV7-2	TRBJ2-6	NA	NA	CASSPTVPGANVLTF	TGTGCCAGCAGTCCTACAGTACCGGGGGCCAACGTCCTGACTTTC
TRBV28	TRBJ1-6	NA	NA	CASSLGRRGRNSPLHF	TGTGCCAGCAGTTTGGGGCGCAGGGGACGAAATTCACCCCTCCACTTT
TRBV19	TRBJ1-4	NA	NA	CASRWGMGDEKLFF	TGTGCCAGTAGATGGGGAATGGGAGATGAAAAACTGTTTTTT
TRBV4-3	TRBJ2-5	NA	NA	CASSQDSYLGTQYF	TGCGCCAGCAGCCAAGATTCCTACTTGGGGACCCAGTACTTC
TRBV19	TRBJ1-5	NA	NA	CASSTRGSGTANQPQHF	TGTGCCAGTAGTACACGTGGGTCCGGGACGGCAAATCAGCCCCAGCATTTT
TRBV5-1	TRBJ1-1	NA	NA	CASSLASAGVNTEAFF	TGCGCCAGCAGCTTGGCCAGCGCAGGAGTGAACACTGAAGCTTTCTTT
TRBV19	TRBJ2-1	TRBD2	NA	CASSSPGLVLSDEQFF	TGTGCCAGTAGTTCGCCTGGACTAGTCCTCTCGGATGAGCAGTTCTTC
TRBV6-1	TRBJ2-5	NA	NA	CASSEAGTQYF	TGTGCCAGCAGTGAAGCCGGGACCCAGTACTTC
TRBV24-1	TRBJ2-3	TRBD1	NA	CATGTGWADTQYF	TGTGCCACGGGGACAGGGTGGGCAGATACGCAGTATTTT
TRBV19	TRBJ2-7	TRBD1	NA	CASSRTGGYEQYF	TGTGCCAGTAGTAGGACAGGGGGCTACGAGCAGTACTTC
TRBV12-3/TRBV12-4	TRBJ2-3	NA	NA	CASTKQTDTQYF	TGTGCCAGCACCAAGCAAACAGATACGCAGTATTTT
TRBV5-6	TRBJ1-1	NA	NA	CASSFKNTEAFF	TGTGCCAGCAGCTTTAAGAACACTGAAGCTTTCTTT
TRBV6-2/TRBV6-3	TRBJ2-7	TRBD1	NA	CASSHPGQGYEQYF	TGTGCCAGCAGCCATCCGGGACAGGGCTACGAGCAGTACTTC
TRBV28	TRBJ2-5	NA	NA	CASSFVVRSIPETQYF	TGTGCCAGCAGTTTTGTGGTCAGGTCAATACCAGAGACCCAGTACTTC
TRBV30	TRBJ1-5	NA	NA	CAWSVSGSSNQPQHF	TGTGCCTGGAGTGTTTCAGGGAGTAGCAATCAGCCCCAGCATTTT
TRBV6-5	TRBJ1-5	NA	NA	CASSPGQPINQPQHF	TGTGCCAGCAGTCCGGGACAACCCATCAATCAGCCCCAGCATTTT
TRBV6-2/TRBV6-3	TRBJ2-1	TRBD2	NA	CASSTGLAGRGGQFF	TGTGCCAGCAGTACCGGACTAGCGGGTAGGGGGGGGCAGTTCTTC
TRBV6-5	TRBJ2-1	NA	NA	CASSYPNEQFF	TGTGCCAGCAGTTATCCCAATGAGCAGTTCTTC